These T cell receptor beta chains were read from a single sample in a study of early T cells in non-severe SARS-CoV-2 infection. TCRdb re-called the 5' RACE reads with MiXCR, one entry per CDR3 protein. The table includes about 64,000 distinct CDR3 sequences, more than 15% detected once. Sequenced here: whole blood, sampled at baseline. These receptors all come from an adult who was a healthcare worker with PCR-confirmed SARS-CoV-2 infection or an uninfected control (not recorded which). The CDR3 runs from the conserved cysteine through the conserved F or W. D genes are given only for firm matches. Clone size is shown for a subset of rows, as once, few, many or a class of expanded clone.

v_gene: TRBV10-3
j_gene: TRBJ2-3
abundance: few
d_gene: NA
len: 14
CDR3nt: TGTGCCATCAGTGCTAGCAGGAATACAGATACGCAGTATTTT
CDR3aa: CAISASRNTDTQYF

v_gene: TRBV28
j_gene: TRBJ2-7
abundance: NA
d_gene: TRBD2
len: 16
CDR3nt: TGTGCCAGCAGTTTAAGCGGGGGGCCCCTCTCCTACGAGCAGTACTTC
CDR3aa: CASSLSGGPLSYEQYF

v_gene: TRBV7-9
j_gene: TRBJ2-1
abundance: NA
d_gene: NA
len: 16
CDR3nt: TGTGCCAGCAGCAACCGAGGGGACCGAACCTACAATGAGCAGTTCTTC
CDR3aa: CASSNRGDRTYNEQFF

v_gene: TRBV6-2/TRBV6-3
j_gene: TRBJ2-6
abundance: NA
d_gene: NA
len: 13
CDR3nt: TGTGCCAGCAGGCCTTCTGGGGCCAACGTCCTGACTTTC
CDR3aa: CASRPSGANVLTF

v_gene: TRBV10-2
j_gene: TRBJ1-1
abundance: many
d_gene: NA
len: 13
CDR3nt: TGCGCCAGCAGCCGGACCGCGGCCACTGAAGCTTTCTTT
CDR3aa: CASSRTAATEAFF

v_gene: TRBV12-3/TRBV12-4
j_gene: TRBJ1-2
abundance: NA
d_gene: NA
len: 13
CDR3nt: TGTGCCAGCAGCCTTGGGACCGACTATGGCTACACCTTC
CDR3aa: CASSLGTDYGYTF

v_gene: TRBV5-1
j_gene: TRBJ1-2
abundance: NA
d_gene: NA
len: 15
CDR3nt: TGCGCCAGCAGACCATCGACATGCGAGAACTATGGCTACACCTTC
CDR3aa: CASRPSTCENYGYTF

v_gene: TRBV14
j_gene: TRBJ2-3
abundance: few
d_gene: TRBD1
len: 14
CDR3nt: TGTGCCAGCAGCCGAGGACAGGTCCGGGATACGCAGTATTTT
CDR3aa: CASSRGQVRDTQYF

v_gene: TRBV3-1
j_gene: TRBJ1-1
abundance: NA
d_gene: TRBD1
len: 13
CDR3nt: TGTGCCAGCAGCCACGGGACAGACACTGAAGCTTTCTTT
CDR3aa: CASSHGTDTEAFF

v_gene: TRBV10-2
j_gene: TRBJ1-1
abundance: NA
d_gene: NA
len: 14
CDR3nt: TGCGCCAGCAGGAGCTCCGGCATTGGGACTGAAGCTTTCTTT
CDR3aa: CASRSSGIGTEAFF

v_gene: TRBV5-8
j_gene: TRBJ2-2
abundance: NA
d_gene: NA
len: 18
CDR3nt: TGTGCCAGCAGCTCCCTTACCGGACCTTTTTCGGACACCGGGGAGCTGTTTTTT
CDR3aa: CASSSLTGPFSDTGELFF